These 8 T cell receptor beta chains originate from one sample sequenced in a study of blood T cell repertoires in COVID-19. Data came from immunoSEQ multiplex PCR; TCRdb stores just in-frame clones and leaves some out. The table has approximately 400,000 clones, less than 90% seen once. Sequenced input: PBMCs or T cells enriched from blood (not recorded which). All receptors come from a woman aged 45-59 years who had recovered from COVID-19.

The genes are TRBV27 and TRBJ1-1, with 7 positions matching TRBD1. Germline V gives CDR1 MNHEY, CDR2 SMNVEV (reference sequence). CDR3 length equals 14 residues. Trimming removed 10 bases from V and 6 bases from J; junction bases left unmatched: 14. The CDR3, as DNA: TGTGCCACTGGGCCCGAGACAGGGAGGCCTGAAGCTTTCTTT. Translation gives CATGPETGRPEAFF.

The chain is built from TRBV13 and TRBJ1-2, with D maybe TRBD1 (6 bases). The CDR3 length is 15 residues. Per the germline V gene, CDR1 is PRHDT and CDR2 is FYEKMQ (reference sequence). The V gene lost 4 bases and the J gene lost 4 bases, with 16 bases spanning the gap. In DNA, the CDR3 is TGTGCCAGCAGCTCCCGGGGGGCGCCTACCTATGGCTACACCTTC. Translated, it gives CASSSRGAPTYGYTF.

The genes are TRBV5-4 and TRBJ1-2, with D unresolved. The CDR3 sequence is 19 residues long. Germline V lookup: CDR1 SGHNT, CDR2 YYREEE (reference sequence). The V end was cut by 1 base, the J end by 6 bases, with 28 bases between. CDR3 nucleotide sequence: TGTGCCAGCAGCTTGATCTGGGAGTGGGGTACCCCCGCTAGGCATGGCTACACCTTC. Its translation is CASSLIWEWGTPARHGYTF. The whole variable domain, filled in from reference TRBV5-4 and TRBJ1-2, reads ETGVTQSPTHLIKTRGQQVTLRCSSQSGHNTVSWYQQALGQGPQFIFQYYREEENGRGNFPPRFSGLQFPNYSSELNVNALELDDSALYLCASSLIWEWGTPARHGYTFGSGTRLTVV.

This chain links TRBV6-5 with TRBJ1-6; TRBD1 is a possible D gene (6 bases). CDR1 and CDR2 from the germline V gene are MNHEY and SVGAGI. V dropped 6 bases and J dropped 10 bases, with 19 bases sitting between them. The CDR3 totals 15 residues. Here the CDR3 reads CASSQGGWVDSPLHF. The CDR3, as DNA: TGTGCCAGCAGCCAAGGGGGTTGGGTGGACTCACCCCTCCACTTT.

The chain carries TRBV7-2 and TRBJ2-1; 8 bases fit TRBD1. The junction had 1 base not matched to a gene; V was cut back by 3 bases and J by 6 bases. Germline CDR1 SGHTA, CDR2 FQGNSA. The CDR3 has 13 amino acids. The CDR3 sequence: CASSFGTGNEQFF. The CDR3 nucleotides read TGTGCCAGCAGCTTCGGGACAGGCAATGAGCAGTTCTTC. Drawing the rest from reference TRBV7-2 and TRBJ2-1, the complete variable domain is GAGVSQSPSNKVTEKGKDVELRCDPISGHTALYWYRQSLGQGLEFLIYFQGNSAPDKSGLPSDRFSAERTGGSVSTLTIQRTQQEDSAVYLCASSFGTGNEQFFGPGTRLTVL.

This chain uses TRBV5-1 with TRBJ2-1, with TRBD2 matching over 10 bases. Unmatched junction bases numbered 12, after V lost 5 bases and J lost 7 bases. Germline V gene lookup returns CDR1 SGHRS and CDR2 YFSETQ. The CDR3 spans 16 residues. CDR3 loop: CASRSVVLAGLNEQFF. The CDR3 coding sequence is TGCGCCAGCAGGTCGGTGGTACTAGCGGGGCTAAATGAGCAGTTCTTC.

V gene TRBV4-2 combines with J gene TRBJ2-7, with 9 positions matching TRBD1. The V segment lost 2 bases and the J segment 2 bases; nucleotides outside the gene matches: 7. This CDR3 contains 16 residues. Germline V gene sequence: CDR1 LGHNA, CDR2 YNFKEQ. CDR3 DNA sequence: TGTGCCAGCAGCCAAACATACCGGGACAGGGCCTACGAGCAGTACTTC. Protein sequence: CASSQTYRDRAYEQYF.

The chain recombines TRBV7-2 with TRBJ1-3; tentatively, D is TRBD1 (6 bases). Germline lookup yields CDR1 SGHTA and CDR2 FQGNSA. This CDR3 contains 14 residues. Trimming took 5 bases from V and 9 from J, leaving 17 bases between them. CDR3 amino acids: CASSLQTGHGTIYF. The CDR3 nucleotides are TGTGCCAGCAGCCTACAGACAGGTCACGGCACCATATATTTT.